Presented here are 2 T cell receptor beta chains from one specimen sequenced in a study of shared clonotypes between healthy human individuals. Sequenced by immunoSEQ multiplex PCR; TCRdb stores in-frame clones only, minus some. The table has 1.4 million to 1.5 million clones, about 96% seen once. The sequenced material came from naive CD4+ T cells sorted from blood. Subset reported: CD45RA+ positively selected. Receptors originate from a man between 25 and 39 years old in good health.

V usage is TRBV5-1 and J usage is TRBJ2-1; TRBD1 agrees at 9 bases. V lost 2 bases to trimming and J lost 7 bases; unmatched junction nucleotides: 7. The CDR3 contains 15 residues. CDR1 is SGHRS, CDR2 YFSETQ, per germline. The CDR3 nucleotides are TGCGCCAGCAGCTTAATAGGAGACAGGGGGAATGAGCAGTTCTTC. As protein: CASSLIGDRGNEQFF.

A remark on this clone: Additional DNA sequences in this sample encode the identical CDR3. The rearrangement uses TRBV19 and TRBJ1-1; a weak D match, TRBD1 (5 bases). The CDR3 covers 12 residues. The V end was cut by 6 bases, the J end by 5 bases, with 10 bases between. Per the germline V gene, CDR1 is LNHDA and CDR2 is SQIVND (reference sequence). The CDR3 loop reads CASSGGWTEAFF. CDR3 sequence (DNA): TGTGCCAGTAGCGGGGGTTGGACTGAAGCTTTCTTT.